This T cell receptor beta chain was retrieved from a study of shared clonotypes between healthy human individuals. Measured with immunoSEQ multiplex PCR; TCRdb has only the in-frame clones, and not every one. The sample lists 600,000 to 700,000 clones, about 80% seen once, with around 1.8% in the top ten. The V end was cut by 1 base, the J end by 10 bases, with 12 bases between. Germline values: CDR1 SGHRS, CDR2 YFSETQ. The CDR3 loop spans 13 amino acids. This clone was seen repeatedly, ten times or more. The V and J genes are TRBV5-1 and TRBJ2-1; D perhaps matches TRBD1 (6 bases). Sequencing was carried out using memory CD4+ T cells sorted from blood. Described subset: CD45RA-negative fraction. This TCR was sampled from a woman in her twenties or thirties in good health. CDR3 DNA sequence: TGCGCCAGCAGCTTGATTGAGCAGGGGGAGCAGTTCTTC. It is translated as CASSLIEQGEQFF. Complete variable domain (other parts from reference TRBV5-1 and TRBJ2-1): KAGVTQTPRYLIKTRGQQVTLSCSPISGHRSVSWYQQTPGQGLQFLFEYFSETQRNKGNFPGRFSGRQFSNSRSEMNVSTLELGDSALYLCASSLIEQGEQFFGPGTRLTVL.